The 25 T cell receptor beta chains given below trace back to one sample, sequenced in a study of T cells in Graves' hyperthyroidism and ophthalmopathy (dated by TCRdb to between 2018 and 2021). Libraries were constructed by multiplex PCR. Sequencing relied on an Illumina HiSeq 2000. The TCR beta CDR3 regions were amplified from the RNA transcripts. The first round of RT-PCR for the TCR CDR3 was performed with the HTBI primer set and the Qiagen OneStep RT-PCR kit. The public reads were quality trimmed at Q25 with fastp and then assembled into clones with MiXCR by TCRdb, keeping productive beta chains. Rows are combined by CDR3 protein, so each entry shows the most common genes and DNA. Present in this sample are approximately 400,000 distinct CDR3 sequences, more than 12% of which were seen just once. Around a third of the sample rests with the top ten. The sequenced sample consisted of blood. The receptors originated from a woman aged 25-40 years with Graves' hyperthyroidism.

There are many counts of this clonotype. A read error may account for a junction end that differs from germline. The chain uses TRBV18 and TRBJ2-7, with 7 bases aligning to TRBD1. This CDR3 is 13 amino acids long. CDR1 is KGHSH, CDR2 LQKENI, per germline. The CDR3, as DNA: TGTGCCAGCTCGCCACAGGGGCCCTACGAGCAGTACTTC. As protein: CASSPQGPYEQYF.

This clonotype was recorded at least ten times. The CDR3 loop reads CASSQGLSGISAFF. The CDR3 nucleotides read TGTGCCAGCAGCCAAGGACTCAGCGGCATTTCGGCTTTCTTT. The chain has TRBV3-1 and TRBJ1-1; D remains ambiguous. The CDR3 is made up of 14 amino acids. Germline V gene data show CDR1 as LGHDT and CDR2 as YNNKEL (reference sequence). Between the trimmed V and J ends, which lost 1 base and 11 bases, there was a span of 17 bases.

V gene TRBV7-2 combines with J gene TRBJ2-5; D perhaps matches TRBD2 (5 bases). Trimming removed 5 bases from V and 10 bases from J, with 23 bases in between. The CDR3 runs to 15 residues. Germline V CDR1 and CDR2: SGHTA, FQGNSA. The CDR3 sequence is CASSPTASPHGVQYF. Here the CDR3 DNA reads TGTGCCAGCAGCCCGACGGCTAGCCCCCACGGGGTCCAGTACTTC.

There are a few counts of this clonotype. The V gene is TRBV20-1, the J gene TRBJ2-5; 7 bases match TRBD2. The CDR3 runs 15 residues. V was clipped by 1 base and J by 4 bases; unmatched bases: 9. Germline values: CDR1 DFQATT, CDR2 SNEGSKA (reference sequence). The CDR3 sequence: CSARGRGRAGETQYF. In nucleotides, the CDR3 is TGCAGTGCTAGAGGACGAGGGAGGGCCGGAGAGACCCAGTACTTC.

This clonotype came up many times. V gene TRBV28 combines with J gene TRBJ1-2, with D maybe TRBD1 (5 bases). The CDR3 has 16 residues. V was trimmed by 5 bases and J by 0 bases, leaving 16 bases between them. CDR1 and CDR2 (germline): MDHEN, SYDVKM. The CDR3 nucleotides are TGTGCCAGCAGTCCCCGATCGTTGACAGCTAACTATGGCTACACCTTC. Translated: CASSPRSLTANYGYTF.

There are many counts of this clonotype. V and J are TRBV9 and TRBJ2-1; 7 bases are a match to TRBD2. J was trimmed by 8 bases and V by 4 bases; bases with no gene match: 9. In germline, CDR1 is SGDLS, CDR2 YYNGEE. This CDR3 contains 14 residues. The CDR3 sequence: CASSPGGTKDEQFF. The CDR3 coding sequence is TGTGCCAGCAGCCCCGGGGGGACCAAGGATGAGCAGTTCTTC.

This clonotype has a handful of counts. The chain couples TRBV13 to TRBJ2-7; TRBD1 is a possible D gene (7 bases). Trimming left V 3 bases short and J 1 base short, with 10 bases between. Germline V CDR1 and CDR2: PRHDT, FYEKMQ (reference sequence). The CDR3 is 14 amino acids. The CDR3: CASSLAGQSYEQYF. CDR3 nucleotide sequence: TGTGCCAGCAGCTTGGCGGGACAGTCCTACGAGCAGTACTTC.

This clonotype occurred a few times. The rearrangement links TRBV29-1 to TRBJ2-6; the D gene is possibly TRBD1 (7 bases). The CDR3 runs 15 residues. Germline-derived CDR1 and CDR2 are SQVTM and ANQGSEA. V lost 6 bases to trimming and J lost 4 bases, with 16 bases between them. The CDR3 sequence: CSVGGQLEGANVLTF. CDR3 DNA: TGCAGCGTGGGGGGACAGCTGGAGGGGGCCAACGTCCTGACTTTC. Full variable domain (remainder filled in from reference TRBV29-1 and TRBJ2-6): SAVISQKPSRDICQRGTSLTIQCQVDSQVTMMFWYRQQPGQSLTLIATANQGSEATYESGFVIDKFPISRPNLTFSTLTVSNMSPEDSSIYLCSVGGQLEGANVLTFGAGSRLTVL.

CDR3 amino acids: CSARAAGLAGNEQFF. The CDR3, as DNA: TGCAGTGCTAGGGCGGCGGGACTAGCGGGCAATGAGCAGTTCTTC. The V call is TRBV20-1, the J call TRBJ2-1, with 12 positions matching TRBD2. The CDR3 has 15 amino acids. Germline lookup yields CDR1 DFQATT and CDR2 SNEGSKA (reference sequence). V lost 3 bases to trimming and J lost 6 bases; unmatched junction nucleotides: 6.

This clonotype was seen repeatedly, ten times or more. This rearrangement joins TRBV18 to TRBJ2-7; TRBD2 matches 7 bases. Looked up from germline, CDR1 is KGHSH and CDR2 is LQKENI. V shed 8 bases, J shed 3 bases, and the junction held 13 bases outside the gene matches. CDR3 length: 15 residues. Written as DNA, the CDR3 is TGTGCCAGCCGTAACGCGGGAGTAAACGACTACGAGCAGTACTTC. Translating gives CASRNAGVNDYEQYF.

The sample holds many counts of this clonotype. The chain has TRBV28 and TRBJ2-5; 9 bases align to TRBD1. Germline V CDR1 and CDR2: MDHEN, SYDVKM. The CDR3 runs 16 residues. Unmatched junction bases numbered 11, after V lost 4 bases and J lost 5 bases. This CDR3 reads CASSYGQGLLSETQYF. The CDR3 nucleotides are TGTGCCAGCAGTTACGGACAGGGGCTCTTATCGGAGACCCAGTACTTC.

This clonotype was seen more than once but under ten times. V is TRBV20-1 and J is TRBJ2-1; no clear D gene. Germline V gene sequence: CDR1 DFQATT, CDR2 SNEGSKA (reference sequence). CDR3 length: 13 amino acids. Trimming took off 5 bases at V and 2 bases at J, with 10 bases between the two ends. The CDR3 nucleotides read TGCAGTGCTCAAGGTAAAACCTACAATGAGCAGTTCTTC. This encodes CSAQGKTYNEQFF.

This clonotype appeared many times. The CDR3, as DNA: TGTGCCAGCAGCCTAGGGTTAGGCAATGAGCAGTTCTTC. Translating it yields CASSLGLGNEQFF. This sequence joins TRBV11-3 and TRBJ2-1; the D is unclear. The CDR3 has 13 amino acids. Germline CDR1 SGHNT, CDR2 YENEEA. V lost 5 bases and J lost 6, with 11 bases in between.

The rearrangement links TRBV20-1 to TRBJ1-2; unclear D gene. The V and J ends lost 3 bases and 4 bases respectively, with 12 bases between them. Germline-derived CDR1 and CDR2 are DFQATT and SNEGSKA (reference sequence). This CDR3 has 13 residues. CDR3 loop: CSASVGPLYGYTF. In nucleotides, the CDR3 is TGCAGTGCTAGTGTGGGCCCTCTCTATGGCTACACCTTC.

This clonotype was observed many times. The chain employs TRBV5-1 and TRBJ1-1; no clear D gene. Germline CDR1 reads SGHRS; CDR2 reads YFSETQ. This CDR3 spans 14 amino acids. Trimming shortened V by 0 bases and J by 3 bases, and 9 bases separated the two germline ends. CDR3 sequence: CASSLVVTDTEAFF. CDR3 nucleotides: TGCGCCAGCAGCTTGGTGGTAACCGACACTGAAGCTTTCTTT.

The sample holds a few counts of this clonotype. A much larger clone differs by one base, so this may be a read error. V usage is TRBV28 and J usage is TRBJ2-1, with 9 nucleotides matching TRBD2. J gave up 0 bases and V 3 bases, and 6 bases lay outside the gene matches. The CDR3 sequence is 17 residues long. CDR1 is MDHEN and CDR2 is SYDVKM in the germline V gene. The CDR3 spells CASSFASGAYSYNEQFF. The CDR3 nucleotides are TGTGCCAGCAGTTTTGCTAGCGGGGCCTACTCCTACAATGAGCAGTTCTTC. Filled out from reference TRBV28 and TRBJ2-1, the complete variable domain reads DVKVTQSSRYLVKRTGEKVFLECVQDMDHENMFWYRQDPGLGLRLIYFSYDVKMKEKGDIPEGYSVSREKKERFSLILESASTNQTSMYLCASSFASGAYSYNEQFFGPGTRLTVL.

This clonotype occurred a few times. The chain uses TRBV24-1 and TRBJ2-7, with a weak D call TRBD2 (5 bases). CDR1 and CDR2 from the germline V gene are KGHDR and SFDVKD. The CDR3 consists of 16 residues. V gave up 4 bases and J gave up 1 base, with 16 bases separating them. The CDR3 here is CATSEPGEKGSYEQYF. CDR3 coding DNA: TGTGCCACCAGTGAACCCGGGGAGAAGGGATCCTACGAGCAGTACTTC.

Only a few counts were recorded for this clonotype. J is TRBJ1-1 and V is TRBV27; D is undetermined. V was clipped by 2 bases and J by 1 base, with 5 bases between them. Germline V gives CDR1 MNHEY, CDR2 SMNVEV (reference sequence). This CDR3 has 13 amino acids. Written as DNA, the CDR3 is TGTGCCAGCAGTTTAATTGGGAACACTGAAGCTTTCTTT. Translated: CASSLIGNTEAFF.

The gene calls are TRBV19 and TRBJ2-1; D remains ambiguous. This CDR3 is built from 15 residues. Trimming shortened V by 4 bases and J by 0 bases, and 10 bases separated the two germline ends. Germline V gene sequence: CDR1 LNHDA, CDR2 SQIVND (reference sequence). The CDR3 spells CASSTRHNSYNEQFF. CDR3 bases: TGTGCCAGTAGTACTCGACACAACTCCTACAATGAGCAGTTCTTC.

For this clonotype: Given a much more abundant clone one base away, this may be a read error. V and J are TRBV11-2 and TRBJ2-3, with 7 bases identical to TRBD1. The CDR3 loop spans 14 amino acids. In germline, CDR1 is SGHAT, CDR2 FQNNGV. The CDR3 region is CAGSLFQGADTQYF. CDR3 in DNA: TGTGCCGGCAGCTTATTCCAGGGGGCAGATACGCAGTATTTT.

Many counts were recorded for this clonotype. The rearrangement uses TRBV11-2 and TRBJ2-7; weak D call: TRBD2 (6 bases). V lost 2 bases and J lost 2, with 10 bases in between. This CDR3 comprises 14 residues. Germline assignment: CDR1 SGHAT and CDR2 FQNNGV. The CDR3 here is CASSLSGGAYEQYF. The CDR3 coding sequence is TGTGCCAGCAGCTTATCTGGAGGGGCCTACGAGCAGTACTTC.

In its sample, this clonotype was seen many times. V usage is TRBV6-1 and J usage is TRBJ2-3, with 7 bases matching TRBD1. V shed 4 bases and J 1 base; nucleotides not matched to a gene: 8. The CDR3 is 16 residues long. The germline gives CDR1 MNHNS, CDR2 SASEGT. The chain's CDR3 is CASSARQGRGTDTQYF. CDR3 DNA: TGTGCCAGCAGTGCCAGACAGGGTAGGGGCACAGATACGCAGTATTTT.

The gene calls are TRBV5-4 and TRBJ1-1; D is undetermined. The CDR3 loop spans 14 amino acids. The germline V and J ends were trimmed by 4 bases and 6 bases, with 16 bases remaining between them. CDR1 is SGHNT and CDR2 is YYREEE in the germline V gene (reference sequence). The CDR3 region has the DNA TGTGCCAGCAGCCCGGTGGACCGGTCCGCTGAAGCTTTCTTT. This translates into CASSPVDRSAEAFF. The variable domain in full, with the rest retrieved from reference TRBV5-4 and TRBJ1-1, is ETGVTQSPTHLIKTRGQQVTLRCSSQSGHNTVSWYQQALGQGPQFIFQYYREEENGRGNFPPRFSGLQFPNYSSELNVNALELDDSALYLCASSPVDRSAEAFFGQGTRLTVV.

This clonotype has a count of ten or more. The V call is TRBV7-9, the J call TRBJ2-7, with D tentatively TRBD1 or TRBD2 (5 bases each). CDR1 and CDR2 (germline): SEHNR, FQNEAQ (reference sequence). Trimming stripped 4 bases from V and 2 bases from J, with 15 bases between. The CDR3 has 15 residues. This CDR3 is CASSSPGRGTYEQYF. The DNA of the CDR3 is TGTGCCAGCAGCTCCCCAGGGCGAGGGACCTACGAGCAGTACTTC.

This clonotype was seen a few times. The chain couples TRBV20-1 to TRBJ2-3; TRBD2 agrees at 7 bases. The CDR3 consists of 16 residues. Per germline, CDR1 DFQATT and CDR2 SNEGSKA (reference sequence). Germline trimming cut 3 bases from V and 0 bases from J; bases unmatched to any gene: 9. The CDR3 is CSARMAGDLSTDTQYF. The CDR3 DNA reads as TGCAGTGCTAGGATGGCGGGAGACTTAAGCACAGATACGCAGTATTTT.